A single sample gave rise to the 19 T cell receptor beta chains below, sequenced in a study of T cell responses to AZD1222 COVID-19 vaccine. Clones were read by immunoSEQ multiplex PCR, and TCRdb kept only the in-frame ones, dropping some. Here the sample spans some 110,000 clones, 85% to 95% being singletons. The sample in question was peripheral blood, obtained on day 0 of AZD1222 vaccination. The receptors were gathered from an adult in good health.

The V and J genes are TRBV19 and TRBJ2-1; no reliable D call. Per germline, CDR1 LNHDA and CDR2 SQIVND (reference sequence). This CDR3 region has 13 residues. V shed 1 base and J shed 9 bases, with 10 bases lying between them. The CDR3 DNA reads TGTGCCAGTAGTATAGGGGCGCAAGGTGAGCAGTTCTTC. This translates into CASSIGAQGEQFF.

The chain has TRBV7-9 and TRBJ1-6; 7 bases are shared with TRBD1. This CDR3 spans 17 amino acids. Trimming took 5 bases from V and 9 from J; bases not matched to a gene: 16. Germline CDR1 is SEHNR and CDR2 is FQNEAQ (reference sequence). CDR3 protein: CASSHHLARGRGSPLHF. Here the CDR3 DNA reads TGTGCCAGCAGCCACCACCTGGCGAGGGGGCGCGGTTCACCCCTCCACTTT.

This clone was counted once. This chain uses TRBV27 with TRBJ2-3; 7 bases match TRBD2. This CDR3 is 15 amino acids long. Germline values: CDR1 MNHEY, CDR2 SMNVEV (reference sequence). V trimming: 5 bases; J trimming: 0 bases; junction bases outside the gene matches: 5. CDR3 in DNA: TGTGCCAGCAGTCGTCTAGCGGTTAGCACAGATACGCAGTATTTT. Translating gives CASSRLAVSTDTQYF.

V gene TRBV3-1 (or the pseudogene TRBV3-2) combines with J gene TRBJ1-2; D not certain. The CDR3 covers 11 residues. Germline V gene sequence: CDR1 LGHDT, CDR2 YNNKEL (reference sequence). With 2 bases removed from V and 8 bases from J, the gap between germline ends came to 6 bases. CDR3 sequence: CASSQRVGYTF. Written as DNA, the CDR3 is TGTGCCAGCAGCCAAAGGGTAGGCTACACCTTC.

The chain joins TRBV15 to TRBJ1-5, with a possible D match to TRBD1 (6 bases). Trimming shortened V by 3 bases and J by 4 bases, and 13 bases separated the two germline ends. Germline V gene data show CDR1 as LNHNV and CDR2 as YYDKDF (reference sequence). The CDR3 contains 15 residues. This CDR3 reads CATSSRDTGNQPQHF. The CDR3 DNA reads as TGTGCCACCAGCAGCCGGGACACAGGGAATCAGCCCCAGCATTTT.

This chain's CDR3 is CASSEAREQFF. The CDR3, as DNA: TGTGCCAGCAGTGAAGCCAGGGAGCAGTTCTTC. The chain carries TRBV2 and TRBJ2-1, with D uncertain. There are 11 residues in the CDR3. With 0 bases removed from V and 10 bases from J, the gap between germline ends came to 4 bases. Per the germline V gene, CDR1 is SNHLY and CDR2 is FYNNEI.

J is TRBJ1-5 and V is TRBV6-2 or TRBV6-3; D is unclear. Germline V gene data show CDR1 as MNHEY and CDR2 as SVGEGT. CDR3 length: 16 residues. Trimming pared 6 bases from V and 0 bases from J, leaving 15 bases between. CDR3 amino acids: CASSKLRQSSNQPQHF. As DNA, the CDR3 is TGTGCCAGCAGCAAACTCAGACAATCTAGCAATCAGCCCCAGCATTTT.

Only a few counts were recorded for this clone. The gene calls are TRBV30 and TRBJ1-2, with 8 nucleotides matching TRBD1. The junction had 4 bases not matched to a gene; V was cut back by 0 bases and J by 4 bases. CDR1 GTSNPN and CDR2 SVGIG come from the germline V gene (reference sequence). The CDR3 consists of 14 residues. CDR3 sequence reads: CAWSVRTGIYGYTF. CDR3 nucleotide sequence: TGTGCCTGGAGTGTACGGACAGGGATCTATGGCTACACCTTC. Drawing the rest from reference TRBV30 and TRBJ1-2, the complete variable domain is SQTIHQWPATLVQPVGSPLSLECTVEGTSNPNLYWYRQAAGRGLQLLFYSVGIGQISSEVPQNLSASRPQDRQFILSSKKLLLSDSGFYLCAWSVRTGIYGYTFGSGTRLTVV.

The CDR3 sequence: CATTRASSNSYNEQFF. In nucleotides, the CDR3 is TGTGCCACCACCCGGGCTTCCTCAAATTCCTACAATGAGCAGTTCTTC. V gene TRBV5-4 combines with J gene TRBJ2-1; D remains ambiguous. The CDR3 consists of 16 residues. CDR1 SGHNT and CDR2 YYREEE come from the germline V gene (reference sequence). V shed 9 bases and J shed 1 base, with 20 bases lying between them.

The chain joins TRBV5-1 to TRBJ2-1; TRBD1 aligns across 7 bases. The junction had 7 bases not matched to a gene; V was cut back by 6 bases and J by 10 bases. Germline CDR1 SGHRS, CDR2 YFSETQ. This CDR3 is 12 amino acids long. This CDR3 is CASTTDREEQFF. In nucleotides, the CDR3 is TGCGCCAGCACCACCGACAGGGAGGAGCAGTTCTTC.

This rearrangement joins TRBV14 to TRBJ2-3; possibly TRBD1 or TRBD2 for D (5 bases each). Germline CDR1 SGHDN, CDR2 FVKESK. Trimming took 6 bases from V and 3 from J, leaving 19 bases between them. The CDR3 totals 16 residues. Here the CDR3 DNA reads TGTGCCAGCAGTTTTTTGGGACCCAGCCGGACAGATACGCAGTATTTT. Protein: CASSFLGPSRTDTQYF. Together with reference TRBV14 and TRBJ2-3, the CDR3 gives the full variable domain: EAGVTQFPSHSVIEKGQTVTLRCDPISGHDNLYWYRRVMGKEIKFLLHFVKESKQDESGMPNNRFLAERTGGTYSTLKVQPAELEDSGVYFCASSFLGPSRTDTQYFGPGTRLTVL.

The chain links TRBV19 to TRBJ2-2; 8 nucleotides align to TRBD2. Germline loops: CDR1 LNHDA, CDR2 SQIVND (reference sequence). This CDR3 is 16 amino acids long. V lost 3 bases and J lost 7; bases outside the gene matches: 10. The CDR3 region has the DNA TGTGCCAGTAGTATCCCCCGGGGGGGCTGGTTCGGGGAGCTGTTTTTT. Residues: CASSIPRGGWFGELFF.

The chain uses TRBV5-1 and TRBJ2-2, with 10 bases that match TRBD2. Looked up from germline, CDR1 is SGHRS and CDR2 is YFSETQ. The V and J ends lost 7 bases and 6 bases, in that order; junction bases with no gene match: 9. The CDR3 length is 15 residues. The CDR3, as DNA: TGCGCCAGCTACCCAGGACTAGCGGAATCCGGGGAGCTGTTTTTT. Amino acids: CASYPGLAESGELFF. The full variable domain, rest sourced from reference TRBV5-1 and TRBJ2-2, is KAGVTQTPRYLIKTRGQQVTLSCSPISGHRSVSWYQQTPGQGLQFLFEYFSETQRNKGNFPGRFSGRQFSNSRSEMNVSTLELGDSALYLCASYPGLAESGELFFGEGSRLTVL.

This rearrangement joins TRBV30 to TRBJ2-3; TRBD1 matches at 7 bases. Trimming at V came to 5 bases and at J to 1 base, leaving 3 bases not matched to a gene. This CDR3 has 13 amino acids. CDR1 and CDR2 from the germline V gene are GTSNPN and SVGIG (reference sequence). As DNA, the CDR3 is TGTGCCTGGGCAGGGGGTCGCACAGATACGCAGTATTTT. Amino acids: CAWAGGRTDTQYF.

The chain combines TRBV5-4 with TRBJ1-3; TRBD1 is a possible D gene (6 bases). Looked up from germline, CDR1 is SGHNT and CDR2 is YYREEE (reference sequence). The CDR3 runs 19 residues. Trimming took off 4 bases at V and 4 bases at J, with 27 bases between the two ends. CDR3: CASSLAADPKGVGGNTIYF. CDR3 DNA: TGTGCCAGCAGCCTGGCTGCTGACCCGAAGGGGGTCGGAGGAAACACCATATATTTT.

The rearrangement uses TRBV4-2 and TRBJ2-1; TRBD2 matches at 9 bases. The V gene end was trimmed by 0 bases and the J gene end by 1 base; junction bases not matched to a gene: 7. Germline loops: CDR1 LGHNA, CDR2 YNFKEQ. CDR3 length equals 18 residues. CDR3 nucleotides: TGTGCCAGCAGCCAAGACCTAGGCGGGGGGGCATCCTACAATGAGCAGTTCTTC. Translation: CASSQDLGGGASYNEQFF.

V is TRBV19 and J is TRBJ2-1; D gene ambiguous. This CDR3 is built from 13 residues. Trimming pared 5 bases from V and 4 bases from J, leaving 9 bases between. The germline CDR1 and CDR2 sequences are LNHDA and SQIVND (reference sequence). The CDR3 DNA reads as TGTGCCAGTAGTTGGTCGCAATACAATGAGCAGTTCTTC. Its protein product is CASSWSQYNEQFF.

V gene TRBV15 combines with J gene TRBJ2-1; D might be TRBD2 (6 bases). The length of the CDR3 is 12 residues. Germline-derived CDR1 and CDR2 are LNHNV and YYDKDF (reference sequence). Trimming removed 3 bases at V and 9 bases at J, with 9 bases between. CDR3 sequence (DNA): TGTGCCACCAGCAGGGCCGGGGGTGAGCAGTTCTTC. Amino acid sequence: CATSRAGGEQFF.

V is TRBV5-1 and J is TRBJ2-2, with 10 bases that match TRBD2. Looked up from germline, CDR1 is SGHRS and CDR2 is YFSETQ. J lost 6 bases, V lost 1 base, and 3 bases had no gene match. The CDR3 covers 15 residues. Here the CDR3 DNA reads TGCGCCAGCAGCTTGTCTCTAGCGGGGGCCGGGGAGCTGTTTTTT. Amino acids: CASSLSLAGAGELFF.